This T cell receptor beta chain was recovered during a study of OX40 agonist ivuxolimab in advanced cancers. Turning to the study itself: Partial response was recorded in three patients: one hepatocellular carcinoma and two cutaneous melanoma cases. Study outcomes and limitations: CD4+ and CD8+ T cells in blood underwent clonal expansion by week 6 at 0.1 to 3.0 mg/kg. Expanded clones were, on average, more numerous among CD8+ T cells than CD4+.

Clones were sequenced by immunoSEQ multiplex PCR, and TCRdb holds only the in-frame ones, with some missing. The table has 3,000 or so clones, just under 80% seen once. V dropped 0 bases and J dropped 2 bases, with 7 bases sitting between them. CDR1 is MGHRA and CDR2 is YSYEKL in the germline V gene. The CDR3 consists of 14 residues. In regard to this clone: Its specificity is not known.

This sequence was found in an adult with an advanced solid tumor such as melanoma, head and neck, liver or kidney cancer. The source was CD4+ or CD8+ T cells sorted from blood, collected in a trial of the OX40 agonist ivuxolimab. The V and J genes are TRBV4-1 and TRBJ1-1; no reliable D call. CDR3 in amino acids: CASSQDGSNTEAFF. In DNA form, the CDR3 reads TGCGCCAGCAGCCAAGATGGCAGTAACACTGAAGCTTTCTTT.